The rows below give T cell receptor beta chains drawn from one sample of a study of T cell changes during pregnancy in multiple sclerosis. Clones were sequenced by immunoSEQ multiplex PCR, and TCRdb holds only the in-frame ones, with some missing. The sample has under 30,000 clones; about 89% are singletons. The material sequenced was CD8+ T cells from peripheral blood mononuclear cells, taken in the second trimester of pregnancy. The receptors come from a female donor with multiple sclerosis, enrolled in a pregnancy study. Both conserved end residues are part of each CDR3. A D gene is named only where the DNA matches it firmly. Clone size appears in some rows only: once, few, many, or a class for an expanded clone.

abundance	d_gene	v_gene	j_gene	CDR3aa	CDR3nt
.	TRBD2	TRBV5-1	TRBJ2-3	CASSFSLAGVSTDTQYF	TGCGCCAGCAGCTTTTCACTAGCGGGAGTAAGCACAGATACGCAGTATTTT
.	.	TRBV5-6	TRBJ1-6	CASSDQTGIRNSPLHF	TGTGCCAGCAGCGACCAAACAGGGATCCGGAATTCACCCCTCCACTTT
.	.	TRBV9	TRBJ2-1	CASSADYSSYEQFF	TGTGCCAGCAGCGCGGACTACTCTAGCTATGAGCAGTTCTTC
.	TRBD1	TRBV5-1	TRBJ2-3	CASSLTPQGARGDTQYF	TGCGCCAGCAGCTTGACACCACAGGGGGCGCGGGGAGATACGCAGTATTTT
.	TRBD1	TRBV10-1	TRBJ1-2	CANTTGTHGYTF	TGCGCCAACACGACAGGGACCCATGGCTACACCTTC
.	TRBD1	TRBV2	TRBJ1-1	CASLRDRGPNTEAFF	TGTGCCAGCCTCCGGGACAGGGGACCGAACACTGAAGCTTTCTTT
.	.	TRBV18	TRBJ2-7	CASSPGGDEQYF	TGTGCCAGCTCACCGGGTGGAGACGAGCAGTACTTC
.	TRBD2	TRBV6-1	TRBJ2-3	CASKVASGGSDTQYF	TGTGCCAGCAAGGTCGCTAGCGGGGGATCAGATACGCAGTATTTT
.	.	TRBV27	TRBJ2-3	CASSREADTQYF	TGTGCCAGCAGTAGAGAGGCAGATACGCAGTATTTT
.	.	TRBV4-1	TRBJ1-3	CASSQAGSGNTIYF	TGCGCCAGCAGCCAAGCAGGGTCTGGAAACACCATATATTTT
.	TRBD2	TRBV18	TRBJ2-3	CASSPLAGSTDTQYF	TGTGCCAGCTCACCGCTAGCGGGGAGCACAGATACGCAGTATTTT
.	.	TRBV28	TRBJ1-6	CASSAGSGTTNSPLHF	TGTGCCAGCAGTGCCGGCTCCGGGACAACTAATTCACCCCTCCACTTT
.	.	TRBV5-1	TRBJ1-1	CASSPPENYMNTEAFF	TGCGCCAGCAGCCCTCCCGAGAACTACATGAACACTGAAGCTTTCTTT
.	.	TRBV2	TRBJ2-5	CASSERSEGHQETQYF	TGTGCCAGCAGCGAACGGTCGGAGGGTCACCAAGAGACCCAGTACTTC
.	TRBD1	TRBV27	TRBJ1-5	CASSLRTGDQPQHF	TGTGCCAGCAGTTTAAGAACAGGGGATCAGCCCCAGCATTTT
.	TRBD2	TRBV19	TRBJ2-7	CASSIIAGGLGEQYF	TGTGCCAGTAGTATAATAGCGGGAGGGCTCGGCGAGCAGTACTTC
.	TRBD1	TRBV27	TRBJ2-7	CASSINRGYEQYF	TGTGCCAGCAGTATCAACAGGGGCTACGAGCAGTACTTC
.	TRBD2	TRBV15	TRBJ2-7	CATSSGEGFYEQYF	TGTGCCACCAGCAGCGGGGAGGGGTTCTACGAGCAGTACTTC
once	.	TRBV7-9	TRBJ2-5	CASSSTGHQETQYF	TGTGCCAGCAGCTCCACAGGGCACCAAGAGACCCAGTACTTC
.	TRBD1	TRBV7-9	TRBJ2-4	CASSARQGGNIQYF	TGTGCCAGCAGCGCAAGACAGGGTGGAAACATTCAGTACTTC
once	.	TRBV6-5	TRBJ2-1	CASSYSRVTGNEQFF	TGTGCCAGCAGTTACTCAAGGGTCACGGGAAATGAGCAGTTCTTC
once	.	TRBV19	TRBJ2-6	CASSIDRGSGANVLTF	TGTGCCAGTAGTATAGACCGAGGCTCTGGGGCCAACGTCCTGACTTTC
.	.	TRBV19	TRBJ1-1	CASTLGGNTEAFF	TGTGCCAGTACTTTGGGGGGGAACACTGAAGCTTTCTTT
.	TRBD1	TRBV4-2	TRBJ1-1	CASSQERTGVAFF	TGTGCCAGCAGCCAAGAGAGGACAGGGGTAGCTTTCTTT
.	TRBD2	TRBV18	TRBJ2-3	CASSPPVTLAGEDTQYF	TGTGCCAGCTCACCACCAGTTACACTTGCGGGGGAGGATACGCAGTATTTT
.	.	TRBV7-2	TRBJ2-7	CASSLVGRAIYEQYF	TGTGCCAGCAGCTTAGTAGGCAGGGCGATCTACGAGCAGTACTTC
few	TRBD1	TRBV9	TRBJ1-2	CASSPGTDYGYTF	TGTGCCAGCAGCCCAGGGACAGACTATGGCTACACCTTC
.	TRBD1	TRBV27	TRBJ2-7	CASSFLTGQGSYEQYF	TGTGCCAGCAGTTTTCTCACGGGACAGGGGTCCTACGAGCAGTACTTC
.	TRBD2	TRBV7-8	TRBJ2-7	CASSAEGLAGPYEQYF	TGTGCCAGCAGTGCCGAAGGTCTAGCGGGTCCCTACGAGCAGTACTTC
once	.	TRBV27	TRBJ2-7	CASSFGYEQYF	TGTGCCAGCAGTTTCGGCTACGAGCAGTACTTC
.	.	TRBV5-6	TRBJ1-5	CASSLRQDIQPQHF	TGTGCCAGCAGCCTACGACAGGACATTCAGCCCCAGCATTTT
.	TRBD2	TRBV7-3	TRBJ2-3	CASSAGGRTTDTQYF	TGTGCCAGCAGCGCCGGGGGGAGAACCACAGATACGCAGTATTTT
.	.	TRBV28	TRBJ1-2	CASSPPDRPNYGYTF	TGTGCCAGCAGCCCCCCGGACAGACCTAACTATGGCTACACCTTC
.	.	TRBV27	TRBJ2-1	CASSPRASYNEQFF	TGTGCCAGCAGTCCGCGGGCTTCTTACAATGAGCAGTTCTTC
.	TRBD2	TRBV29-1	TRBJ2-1	CSVLAELQFF	TGCAGCGTACTAGCGGAGCTGCAGTTCTTC